This entry features one TCR beta chain sequence. Germline values: CDR1 KGHDR, CDR2 SFDVKD. CDR3 size: 16 residues. Trimming shortened V by 0 bases and J by 6 bases, and 14 bases separated the two germline ends. These data originate in a study of blood T cell repertoires in COVID-19. Turning to the study itself: Sites across the United States, Italy and Spain contributed samples from acute and convalescent COVID-19. Sources were T cells, B-cell-depleted T cells, or PBMCs; the material itself was cDNA or gDNA.

Authors' processing steps: Amplification from reference gene primers served as the basis for estimated nucleated cell counts. The data were produced by immunoSEQ multiplex PCR, yet TCRdb's version contains in-frame clones alone and is incomplete. That table gives V, J and clone size, and the DNA gave D and trimming. The top ten hold over 7% of the sample, which has under 200,000 clones, about 88% seen once. The TCR was taken from a woman older than 75 in a cohort sampled during active or convalescent COVID-19. The V and J genes are TRBV24-1 and TRBJ2-1, with a weak D call TRBD2 (6 bases). The sequenced sample consisted of peripheral blood. The CDR3 bases are TGTGCCACCAGTGATTTGGGAGCGGGCTGGCTCAATGAGCAGTTCTTC. It codes for CATSDLGAGWLNEQFF.